The T cell receptor (beta chain) described here comes from a study of blood T cell repertoires in COVID-19. This clone occurred once. Participant reports of clinical history set cohort assignment. This table comes from immunoSEQ multiplex PCR, and its TCRdb copy is limited to in-frame clones, with some not included. The sample shows about 260,000 clones, around 89% of them seen only once. V lost 0 bases and J 5 bases, leaving 5 bases between the germline ends. The CDR3 runs to 13 residues. In germline, CDR1 is KGHSY, CDR2 FQNENV. The gene calls are TRBV16 and TRBJ1-5; D gene unclear. This clonotype was sampled from a woman aged 45-65 years who had recovered from COVID-19. Sequencing was performed on PBMCs or T cells enriched from blood (not recorded which). The CDR3, as DNA: TGTGCCAGCAGCCAATCCCGGGATCAGCCCCAGCATTTT. Its protein is CASSQSRDQPQHF.